This T cell receptor beta chain was captured by sequencing in a study of preoperative IRX-2 immunotherapy in early breast cancer. Data came from immunoSEQ multiplex PCR; TCRdb stores just in-frame clones and leaves some out. Among 40,000 to 45,000 clones, about 95% were seen once, and the ten largest hold about 1.6%. Trimming took 5 bases from V and 6 from J; bases not matched to a gene: 9. CDR3 size: 14 residues. Per germline, CDR1 MNHEY and CDR2 SVGAGI. Noted treatment: preoperative locoregional IRX-2 cytokine immunotherapy. This clone was picked up one time. The chain recombines TRBV6-5 with TRBJ1-1, with 7 bases that match TRBD1. The clonotype comes from a human donor with breast cancer. Sequenced here: tumor tissue, sampled after IRX-2 immunotherapy. The chain's CDR3 is CASSPLRDSAEAFF. CDR3 nucleotide sequence: TGTGCCAGCAGTCCGCTCCGGGACAGCGCTGAAGCTTTCTTT.